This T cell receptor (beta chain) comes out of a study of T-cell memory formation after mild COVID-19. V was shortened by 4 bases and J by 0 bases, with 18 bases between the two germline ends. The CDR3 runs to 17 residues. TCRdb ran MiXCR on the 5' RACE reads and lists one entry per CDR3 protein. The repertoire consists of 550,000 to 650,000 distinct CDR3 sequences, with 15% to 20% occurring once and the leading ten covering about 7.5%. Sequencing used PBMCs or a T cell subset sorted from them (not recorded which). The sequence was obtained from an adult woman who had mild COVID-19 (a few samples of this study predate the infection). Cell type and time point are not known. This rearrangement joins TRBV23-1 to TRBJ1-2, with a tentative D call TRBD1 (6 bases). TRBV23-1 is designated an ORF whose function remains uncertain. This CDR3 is CASSRRQAILANYGYTF. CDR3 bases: TGCGCCAGCAGTCGGAGACAGGCGATTCTTGCTAACTATGGCTACACCTTC.